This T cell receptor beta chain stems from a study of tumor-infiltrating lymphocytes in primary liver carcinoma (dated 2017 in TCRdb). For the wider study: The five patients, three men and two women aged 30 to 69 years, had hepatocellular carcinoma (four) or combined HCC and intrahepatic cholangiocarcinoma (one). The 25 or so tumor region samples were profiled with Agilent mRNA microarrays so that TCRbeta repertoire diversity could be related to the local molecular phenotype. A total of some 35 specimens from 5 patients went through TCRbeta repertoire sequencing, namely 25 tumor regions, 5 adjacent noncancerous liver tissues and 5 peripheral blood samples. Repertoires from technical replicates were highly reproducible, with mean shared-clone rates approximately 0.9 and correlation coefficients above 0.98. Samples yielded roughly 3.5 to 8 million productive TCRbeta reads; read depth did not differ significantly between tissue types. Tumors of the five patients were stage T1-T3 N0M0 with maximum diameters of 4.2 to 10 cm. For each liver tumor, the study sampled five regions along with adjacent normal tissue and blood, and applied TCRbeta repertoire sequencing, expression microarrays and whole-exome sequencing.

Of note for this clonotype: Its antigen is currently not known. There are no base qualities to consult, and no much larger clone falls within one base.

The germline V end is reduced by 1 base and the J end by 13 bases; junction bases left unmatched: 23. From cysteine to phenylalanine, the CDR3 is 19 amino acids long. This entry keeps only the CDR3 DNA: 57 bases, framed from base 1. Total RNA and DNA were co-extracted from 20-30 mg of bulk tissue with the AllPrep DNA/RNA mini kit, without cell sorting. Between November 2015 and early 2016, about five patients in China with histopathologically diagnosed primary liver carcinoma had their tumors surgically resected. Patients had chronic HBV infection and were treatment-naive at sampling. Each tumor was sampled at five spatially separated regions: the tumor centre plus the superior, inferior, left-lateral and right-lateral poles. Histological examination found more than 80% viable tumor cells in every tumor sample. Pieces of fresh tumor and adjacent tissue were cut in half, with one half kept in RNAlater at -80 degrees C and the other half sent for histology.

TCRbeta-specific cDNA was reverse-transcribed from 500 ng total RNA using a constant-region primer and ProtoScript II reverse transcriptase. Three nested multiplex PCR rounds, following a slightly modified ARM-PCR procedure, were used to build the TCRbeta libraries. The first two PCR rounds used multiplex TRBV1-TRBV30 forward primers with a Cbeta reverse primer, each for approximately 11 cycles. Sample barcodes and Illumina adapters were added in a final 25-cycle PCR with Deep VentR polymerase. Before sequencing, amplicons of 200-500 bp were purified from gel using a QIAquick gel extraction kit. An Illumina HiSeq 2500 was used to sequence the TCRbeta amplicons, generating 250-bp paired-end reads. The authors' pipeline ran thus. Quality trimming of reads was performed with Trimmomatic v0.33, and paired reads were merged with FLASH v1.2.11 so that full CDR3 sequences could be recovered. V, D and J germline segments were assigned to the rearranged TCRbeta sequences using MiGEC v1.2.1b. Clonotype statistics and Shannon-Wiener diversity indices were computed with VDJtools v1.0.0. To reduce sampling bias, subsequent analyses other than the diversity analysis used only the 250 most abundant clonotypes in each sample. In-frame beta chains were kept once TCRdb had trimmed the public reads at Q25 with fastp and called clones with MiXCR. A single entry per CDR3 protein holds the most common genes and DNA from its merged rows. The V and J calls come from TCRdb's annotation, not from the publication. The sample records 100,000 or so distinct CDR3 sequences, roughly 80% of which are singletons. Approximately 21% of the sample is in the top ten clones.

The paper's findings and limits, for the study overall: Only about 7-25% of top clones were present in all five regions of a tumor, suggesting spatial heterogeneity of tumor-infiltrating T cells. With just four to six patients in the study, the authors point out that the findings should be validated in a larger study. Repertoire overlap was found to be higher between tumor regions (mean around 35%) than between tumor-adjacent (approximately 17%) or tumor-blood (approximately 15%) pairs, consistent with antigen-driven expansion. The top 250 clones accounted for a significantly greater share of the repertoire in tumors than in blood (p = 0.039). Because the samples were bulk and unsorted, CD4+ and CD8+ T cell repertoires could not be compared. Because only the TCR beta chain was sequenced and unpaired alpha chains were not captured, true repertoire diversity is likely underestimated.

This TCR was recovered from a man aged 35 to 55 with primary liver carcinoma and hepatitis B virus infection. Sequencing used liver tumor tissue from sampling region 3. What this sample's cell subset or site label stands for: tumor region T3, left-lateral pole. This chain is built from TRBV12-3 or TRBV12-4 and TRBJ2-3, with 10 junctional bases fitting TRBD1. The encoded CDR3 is CASSLVLYGQRGTGDMKYF. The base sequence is TGTGCCAGCAGTTTAGTGCTTTATGGGCAAAGGGGGACAGGGGATATGAAGTATTTT.